The clone carrying this T cell receptor (beta chain) showed up just a few times. The data belong to a study of blood T cell repertoires in COVID-19. As for the study in general: Nucleic acid was either cDNA or gDNA, and it came from T cells, B-cell-depleted T cells, or PBMCs.

In the original processing: Amplification of reference gene primers was used by the study to estimate nucleated cell counts. Sequencing used immunoSEQ multiplex PCR; TCRdb keeps in-frame clones, though not all of them. That table is the source of V, J and clone size, and D and trimming were worked out from the DNA. This sample has roughly 280,000 clones; roughly 85% occur once, and the top ten carry 3.5% to 5.5%. The germline V gene encodes CDR1 LNHDA and CDR2 SQIVND (reference sequence). Trimming took 8 bases from V and 9 from J, leaving 8 bases between them. The CDR3 totals 10 residues. This sequence joins TRBV19 and TRBJ2-1, with D hard to call. The sample comprised peripheral blood. This receptor was identified in a man aged 60-69 years who had recovered from COVID-19. CDR3 sequence: CASGDFEQFF. CDR3 DNA: TGTGCCAGTGGTGACTTTGAGCAGTTCTTC.